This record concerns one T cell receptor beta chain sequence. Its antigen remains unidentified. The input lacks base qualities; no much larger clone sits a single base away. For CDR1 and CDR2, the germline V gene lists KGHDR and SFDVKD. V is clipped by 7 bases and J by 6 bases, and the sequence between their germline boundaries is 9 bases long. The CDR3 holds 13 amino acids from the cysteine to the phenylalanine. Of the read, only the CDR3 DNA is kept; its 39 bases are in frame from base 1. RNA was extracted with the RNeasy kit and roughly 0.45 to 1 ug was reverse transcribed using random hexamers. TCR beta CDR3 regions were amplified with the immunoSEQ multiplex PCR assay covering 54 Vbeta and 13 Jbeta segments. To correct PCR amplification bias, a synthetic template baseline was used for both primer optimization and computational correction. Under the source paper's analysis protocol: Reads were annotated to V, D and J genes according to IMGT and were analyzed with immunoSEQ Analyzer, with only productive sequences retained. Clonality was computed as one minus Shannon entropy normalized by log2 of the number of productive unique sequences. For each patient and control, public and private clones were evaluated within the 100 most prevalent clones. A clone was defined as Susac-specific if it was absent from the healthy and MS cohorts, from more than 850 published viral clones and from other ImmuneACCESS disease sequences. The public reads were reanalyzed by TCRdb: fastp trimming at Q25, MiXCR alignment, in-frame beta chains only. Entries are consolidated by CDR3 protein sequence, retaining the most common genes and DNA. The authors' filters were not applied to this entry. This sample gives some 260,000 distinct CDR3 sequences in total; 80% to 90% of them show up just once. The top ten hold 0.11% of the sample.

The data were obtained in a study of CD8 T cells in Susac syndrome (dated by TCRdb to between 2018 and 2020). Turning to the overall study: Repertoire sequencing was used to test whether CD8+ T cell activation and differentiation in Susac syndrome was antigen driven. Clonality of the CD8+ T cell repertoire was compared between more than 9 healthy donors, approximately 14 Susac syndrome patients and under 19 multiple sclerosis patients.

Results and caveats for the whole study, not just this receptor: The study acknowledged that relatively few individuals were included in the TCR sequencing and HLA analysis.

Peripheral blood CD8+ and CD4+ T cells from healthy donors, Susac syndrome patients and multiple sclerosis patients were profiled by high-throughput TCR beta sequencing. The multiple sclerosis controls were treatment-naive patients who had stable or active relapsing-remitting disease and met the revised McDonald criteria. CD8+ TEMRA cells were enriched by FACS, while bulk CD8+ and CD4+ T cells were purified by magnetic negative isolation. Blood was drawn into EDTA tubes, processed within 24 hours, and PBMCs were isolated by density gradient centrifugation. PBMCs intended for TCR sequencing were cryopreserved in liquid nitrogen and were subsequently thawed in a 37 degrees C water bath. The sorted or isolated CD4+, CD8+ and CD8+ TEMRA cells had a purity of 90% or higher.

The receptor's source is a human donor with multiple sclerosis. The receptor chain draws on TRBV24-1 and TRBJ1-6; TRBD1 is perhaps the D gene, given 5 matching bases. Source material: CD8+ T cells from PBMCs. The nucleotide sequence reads TGTGCCACCAGAGGCGGGACTAATTCACCCCTCCACTTT. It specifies CATRGGTNSPLHF.